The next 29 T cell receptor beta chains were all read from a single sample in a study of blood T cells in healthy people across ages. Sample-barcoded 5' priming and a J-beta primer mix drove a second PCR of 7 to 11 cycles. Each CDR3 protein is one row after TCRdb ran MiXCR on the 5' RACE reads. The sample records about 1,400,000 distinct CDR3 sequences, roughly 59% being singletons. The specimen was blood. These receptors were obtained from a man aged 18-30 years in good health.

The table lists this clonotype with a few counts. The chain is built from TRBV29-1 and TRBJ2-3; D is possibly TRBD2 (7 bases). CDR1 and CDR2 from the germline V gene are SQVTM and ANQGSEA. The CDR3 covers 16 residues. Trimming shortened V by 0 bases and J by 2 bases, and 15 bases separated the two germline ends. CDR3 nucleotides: TGCAGCGTTGAAGAGGGTCGGGGGGCACACACAGATACGCAGTATTTT. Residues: CSVEEGRGAHTDTQYF.

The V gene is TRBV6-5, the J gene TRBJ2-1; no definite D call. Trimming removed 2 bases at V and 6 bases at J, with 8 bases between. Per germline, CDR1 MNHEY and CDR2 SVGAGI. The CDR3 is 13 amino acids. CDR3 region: CASSYRASNEQFF. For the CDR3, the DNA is TGTGCCAGCAGTTACCGGGCGAGCAATGAGCAGTTCTTC.

CDR3 protein: CASSLVEGEAEAFF. DNA for the CDR3: TGTGCCAGCAGCTTAGTCGAGGGGGAGGCTGAAGCTTTCTTT. The chain recombines TRBV7-9 with TRBJ1-1; tentative D call: TRBD1 (6 bases). Germline-derived CDR1 and CDR2 are SEHNR and FQNEAQ (reference sequence). Trimming took 1 base from V and 6 from J, leaving 12 bases between them. There are 14 residues in the CDR3. The full variable domain, with the rest looked up from reference TRBV7-9 and TRBJ1-1, is DTGVSQNPRHKITKRGQNVTFRCDPISEHNRLYWYRQTLGQGPEFLTYFQNEAQLEKSRLLSDRFSAERPKGSFSTLEIQRTEQGDSAMYLCASSLVEGEAEAFFGQGTRLTVV.

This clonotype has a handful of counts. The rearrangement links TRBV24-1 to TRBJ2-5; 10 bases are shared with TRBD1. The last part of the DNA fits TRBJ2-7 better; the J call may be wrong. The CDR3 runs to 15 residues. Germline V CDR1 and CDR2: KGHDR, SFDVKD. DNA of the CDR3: TGTGCCACCAGTGATCCAGGACAGGGGGCCTACGAGCAGTACTTC. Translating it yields CATSDPGQGAYEQYF.

The CDR3 nucleotides read TGTGCCACCAGCAGGGGGTCGGGCACAGATACGCAGTATTTT. Protein product: CATSRGSGTDTQYF. This sequence joins TRBV15 and TRBJ2-3, with D hard to call. The germline CDR1 and CDR2 sequences are LNHNV and YYDKDF (reference sequence). V was clipped by 3 bases and J by 1 base, with 8 bases between them. This CDR3 is built from 14 residues.

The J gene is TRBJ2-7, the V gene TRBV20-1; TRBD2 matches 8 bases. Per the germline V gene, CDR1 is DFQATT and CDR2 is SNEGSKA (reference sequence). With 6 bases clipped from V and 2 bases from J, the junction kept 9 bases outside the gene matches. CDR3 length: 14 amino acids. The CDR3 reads CSATKLAGTYEQYF. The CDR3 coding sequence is TGCAGTGCAACGAAATTAGCGGGAACCTACGAGCAGTACTTC.

The CDR3 loop is CASSQDVGLRTGGELFF. The DNA for the CDR3 is TGCGCCAGCAGCCAAGATGTGGGACTAAGAACGGGCGGGGAGCTGTTTTTT. J is TRBJ2-2 and V is TRBV4-3; 7 bases are a match to TRBD2. This CDR3 is 17 amino acids long. V lost 0 bases and J lost 7; bases outside the gene matches: 11. Germline-derived CDR1 and CDR2 are LGHNA and YSLEER.

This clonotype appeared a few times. The CDR3 reads CASTTRQGVPEQYF. In DNA form, the CDR3 reads TGTGCCAGCACCACTCGACAGGGTGTTCCCGAGCAGTACTTC. The rearrangement joins TRBV28 to TRBJ2-7; 7 bases match TRBD1. The germline CDR1 and CDR2 sequences are MDHEN and SYDVKM. V shed 7 bases, J shed 6 bases, and the junction held 12 bases outside the gene matches. CDR3 length equals 14 residues.

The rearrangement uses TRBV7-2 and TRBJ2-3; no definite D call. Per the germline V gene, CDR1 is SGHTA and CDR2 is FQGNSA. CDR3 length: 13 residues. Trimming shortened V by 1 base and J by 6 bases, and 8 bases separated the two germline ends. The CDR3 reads CASSLGTRDTQYF. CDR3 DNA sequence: TGTGCCAGCAGCTTAGGCACGAGGGATACGCAGTATTTT.

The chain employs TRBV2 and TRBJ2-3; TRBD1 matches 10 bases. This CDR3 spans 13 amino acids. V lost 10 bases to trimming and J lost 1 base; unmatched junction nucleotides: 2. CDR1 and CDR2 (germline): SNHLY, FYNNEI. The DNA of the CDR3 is TGTGCCATAGGACAGGGGGGCACAGATACGCAGTATTTT. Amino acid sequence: CAIGQGGTDTQYF.

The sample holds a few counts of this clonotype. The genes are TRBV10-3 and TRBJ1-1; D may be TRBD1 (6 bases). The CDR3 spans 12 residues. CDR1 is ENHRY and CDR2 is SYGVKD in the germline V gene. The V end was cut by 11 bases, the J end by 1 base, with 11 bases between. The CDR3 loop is CAAGTPNTEAFF. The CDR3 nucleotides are TGTGCCGCCGGGACACCGAACACTGAAGCTTTCTTT.

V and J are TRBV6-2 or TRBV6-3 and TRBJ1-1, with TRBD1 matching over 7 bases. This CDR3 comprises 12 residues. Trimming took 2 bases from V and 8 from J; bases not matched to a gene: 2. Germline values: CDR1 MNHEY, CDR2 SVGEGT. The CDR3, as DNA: TGTGCCAGCAGTTACGACAGGGAAGAAGCTTTCTTT. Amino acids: CASSYDREEAFF.

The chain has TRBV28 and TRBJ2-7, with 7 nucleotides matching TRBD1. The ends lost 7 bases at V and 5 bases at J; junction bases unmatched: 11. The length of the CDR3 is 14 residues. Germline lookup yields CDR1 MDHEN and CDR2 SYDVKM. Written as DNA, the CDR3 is TGTGCCAGCACCCCCCCTTTACAGGGGAACGAGCAGTACTTC. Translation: CASTPPLQGNEQYF.

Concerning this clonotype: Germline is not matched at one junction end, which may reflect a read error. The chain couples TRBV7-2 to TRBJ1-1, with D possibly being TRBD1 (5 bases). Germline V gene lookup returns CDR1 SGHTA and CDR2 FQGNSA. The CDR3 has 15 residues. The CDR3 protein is CANSLAPGSGAEAFF. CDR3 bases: TGTGCCAACAGCTTAGCGCCAGGGTCAGGCGCTGAAGCTTTCTTT. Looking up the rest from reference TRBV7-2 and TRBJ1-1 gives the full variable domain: GAGVSQSPSNKVTEKGKDVELRCDPISGHTALYWYRQSLGQGLEFLIYFQGNSAPDKSGLPSDRFSAERTGGSVSTLTIQRTQQEDSAVYLCANSLAPGSGAEAFFGQGTRLTVV.

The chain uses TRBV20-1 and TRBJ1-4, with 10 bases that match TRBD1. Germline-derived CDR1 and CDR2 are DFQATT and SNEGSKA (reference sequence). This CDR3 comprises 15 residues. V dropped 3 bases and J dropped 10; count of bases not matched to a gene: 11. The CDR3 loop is CSASPSGTGVGKLFF. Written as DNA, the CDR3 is TGCAGTGCTAGTCCTTCCGGGACAGGGGTCGGAAAACTGTTTTTT.

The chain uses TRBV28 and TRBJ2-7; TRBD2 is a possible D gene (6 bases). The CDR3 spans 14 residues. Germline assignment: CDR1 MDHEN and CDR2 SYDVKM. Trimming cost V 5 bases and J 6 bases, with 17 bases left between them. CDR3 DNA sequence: TGTGCCAGCAGTCACCGGGAGACGGGGCTCGAGCAGTACTTC. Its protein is CASSHRETGLEQYF.

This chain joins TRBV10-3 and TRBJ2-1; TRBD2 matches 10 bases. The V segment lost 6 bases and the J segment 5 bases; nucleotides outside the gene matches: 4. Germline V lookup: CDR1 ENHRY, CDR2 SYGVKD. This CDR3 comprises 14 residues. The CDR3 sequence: CAISSGTSDNEQFF. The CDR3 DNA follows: TGTGCCATCAGCTCCGGGACTAGCGACAATGAGCAGTTCTTC.

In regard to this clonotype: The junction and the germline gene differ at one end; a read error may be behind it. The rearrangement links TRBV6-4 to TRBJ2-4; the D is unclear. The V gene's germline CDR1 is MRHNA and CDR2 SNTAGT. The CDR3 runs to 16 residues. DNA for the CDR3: TGTGCCGGCAGTGACGGAATAGGATTCTCCAAAAACATTCAGTACTTC. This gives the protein CAGSDGIGFSKNIQYF.

The CDR3 protein is CSAGQWETQYF. CDR3 sequence (DNA): TGCAGCGCCGGACAGTGGGAGACCCAGTACTTC. This sequence joins TRBV29-1 and TRBJ2-5; TRBD1 might be the D (6 bases). Trimming pared 7 bases from V and 5 bases from J, leaving 11 bases between. The CDR3 contains 11 residues. CDR1 and CDR2 from the germline V gene are SQVTM and ANQGSEA. Variable domain in full (rest from reference TRBV29-1 and TRBJ2-5): SAVISQKPSRDICQRGTSLTIQCQVDSQVTMMFWYRQQPGQSLTLIATANQGSEATYESGFVIDKFPISRPNLTFSTLTVSNMSPEDSSIYLCSAGQWETQYFGPGTRLLVL.

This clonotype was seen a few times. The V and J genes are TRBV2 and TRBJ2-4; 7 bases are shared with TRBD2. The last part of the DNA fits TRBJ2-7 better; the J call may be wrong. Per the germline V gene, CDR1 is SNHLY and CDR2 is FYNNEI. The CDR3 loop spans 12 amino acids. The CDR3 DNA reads TGTGCCAGCAGTGATGGGAGGGTCGAGCAGTACTTC. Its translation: CASSDGRVEQYF.

The CDR3 is CSVPKDREEGEQFF. The DNA for the CDR3 is TGCAGCGTGCCAAAAGACAGGGAAGAAGGCGAGCAGTTCTTC. The V and J genes are TRBV29-1 and TRBJ2-1, with 7 bases fitting TRBD1. The germline gives CDR1 SQVTM, CDR2 ANQGSEA. Trimming cost V 6 bases and J 10 bases; bases outside gene matches: 15. This CDR3 is 14 amino acids long.

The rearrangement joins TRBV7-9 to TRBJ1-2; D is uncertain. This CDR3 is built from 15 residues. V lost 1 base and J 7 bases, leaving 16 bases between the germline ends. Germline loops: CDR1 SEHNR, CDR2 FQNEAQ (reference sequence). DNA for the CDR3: TGTGCCAGCAGCTTAGTCGCGATTGGCGCGGGTGGCTACACCTTC. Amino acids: CASSLVAIGAGGYTF.

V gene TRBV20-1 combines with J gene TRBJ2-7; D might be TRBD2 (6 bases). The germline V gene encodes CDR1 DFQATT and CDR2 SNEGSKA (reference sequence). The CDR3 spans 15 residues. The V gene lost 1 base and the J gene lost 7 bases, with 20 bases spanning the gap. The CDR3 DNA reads TGCAGTGCTAGAGCGAAGCGGGTCTCCTACAATGAGCAGTACTTC. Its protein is CSARAKRVSYNEQYF.

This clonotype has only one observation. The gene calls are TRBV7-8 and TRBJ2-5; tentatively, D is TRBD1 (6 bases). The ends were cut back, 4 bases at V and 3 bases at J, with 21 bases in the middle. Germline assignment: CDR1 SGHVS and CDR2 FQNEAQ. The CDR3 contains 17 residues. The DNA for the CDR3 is TGTGCCAGCAGCTCGTCGACAGGAAACCTAAGGGAAGAGACCCAGTACTTC. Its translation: CASSSSTGNLREETQYF.

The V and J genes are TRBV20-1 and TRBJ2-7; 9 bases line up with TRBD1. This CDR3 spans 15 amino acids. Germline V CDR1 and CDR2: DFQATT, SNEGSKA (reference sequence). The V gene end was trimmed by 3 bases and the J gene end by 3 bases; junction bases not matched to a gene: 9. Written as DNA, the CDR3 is TGCAGTGCTAGCCCCCGGGACAGGGTTAACTACGAGCAGTACTTC. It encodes CSASPRDRVNYEQYF.

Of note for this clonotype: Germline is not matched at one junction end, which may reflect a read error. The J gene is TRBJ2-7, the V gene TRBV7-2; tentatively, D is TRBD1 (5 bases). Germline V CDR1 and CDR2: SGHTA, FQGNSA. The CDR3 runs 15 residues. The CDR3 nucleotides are TGTGCCAGCGCCCGCAGCCAGGGTGACTCCTACAAGCAGTACTTC. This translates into CASARSQGDSYKQYF.

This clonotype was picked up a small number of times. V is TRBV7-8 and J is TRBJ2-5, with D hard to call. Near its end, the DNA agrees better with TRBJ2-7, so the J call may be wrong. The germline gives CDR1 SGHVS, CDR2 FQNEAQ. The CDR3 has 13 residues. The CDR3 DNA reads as TGTGCCAGCAGCCCCCAGAAGATTTCCGAGCAGTACTTC. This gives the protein CASSPQKISEQYF.

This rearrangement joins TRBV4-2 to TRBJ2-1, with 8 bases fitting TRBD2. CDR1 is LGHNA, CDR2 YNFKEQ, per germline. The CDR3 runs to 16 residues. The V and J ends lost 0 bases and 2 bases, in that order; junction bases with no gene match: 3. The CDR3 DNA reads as TGTGCCAGCAGCCAAGATTACGGGGGGGCCTACAATGAGCAGTTCTTC. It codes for CASSQDYGGAYNEQFF.

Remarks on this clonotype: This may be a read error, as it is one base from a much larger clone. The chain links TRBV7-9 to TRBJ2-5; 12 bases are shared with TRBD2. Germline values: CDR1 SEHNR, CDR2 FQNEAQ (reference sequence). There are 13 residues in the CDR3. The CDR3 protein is CATGLAGQEIQYF. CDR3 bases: TGTGCCACCGGACTAGCGGGGCAAGAGATCCAGTACTTC. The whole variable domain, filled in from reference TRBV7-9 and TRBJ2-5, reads DTGVSQNPRHKITKRGQNVTFRCDPISEHNRLYWYRQTLGQGPEFLTYFQNEAQLEKSRLLSDRFSAERPKGSFSTLEIQRTEQGDSAMYLCATGLAGQEIQYFGPGTRLLVL.